Here is one T cell receptor beta chain with its context. The antigen is not known. Data came from immunoSEQ multiplex PCR; TCRdb stores just in-frame clones and leaves some out. The sample lists about 38,000 clones, approximately 89% occurring once. The data stem from a study of neoadjuvant nivolumab and ipilimumab in lung cancer. About the study: Patients got nivolumab 3 mg/kg on days 1, 15 and 29; combination added ipilimumab 1 mg/kg day 1.

The study, taken as a whole, reports: Blood richness before therapy tracked richness in tumors resected after neoadjuvant therapy. From pretherapy to surgery, tumor richness and clonality rose with dual therapy. Resected tumors had greater TCR richness and clonality than uninvolved lung.

CDR1 MDHEN and CDR2 SYDVKM come from the germline V gene. V shed 6 bases and J shed 2 bases, with 5 bases lying between them. CDR3 size: 11 residues. This sequence originates from an adult with non-small cell lung cancer. The genes are TRBV28 and TRBJ2-7; D gene uncertain. The material sequenced was peripheral blood, taken before neoadjuvant nivolumab, alone or with ipilimumab. The CDR3 bases are TGTGCCAGCAGGACGGCCTACGAGCAGTACTTC. Protein sequence: CASRTAYEQYF.